The 17 T cell receptor beta chains below were found in one sample sequenced in a study of blood T cells in healthy people across ages. A second PCR of 7 to 11 cycles used a sample-barcoded 5' primer and a J-beta primer mix. TCRdb analysed the 5' RACE reads with MiXCR anew, one entry per CDR3 protein. The sample consists of over 600,000 distinct CDR3 sequences, more than 20% of them appearing once. The sequenced sample consisted of blood. These receptors all come from a man in his 70s in good health.

V usage is TRBV6-2 or TRBV6-3 and J usage is TRBJ2-3; 12 nucleotides align to TRBD2. Germline values: CDR1 MNHEY, CDR2 SVGEGT. This CDR3 spans 15 amino acids. J lost 1 base, V lost 7 bases, and 3 bases had no gene match. In DNA form, the CDR3 reads TGTGCCAGCAACGGACTAGCGGGACGCACAGATACGCAGTATTTT. Encoded protein: CASNGLAGRTDTQYF.

The chain combines TRBV24-1 with TRBJ2-7; TRBD2 matches at 9 bases. The tail of the sequence fits TRBJ2-1 better, so the J call may be wrong. This CDR3 is 16 amino acids long. Per the germline V gene, CDR1 is KGHDR and CDR2 is SFDVKD. CDR3 sequence (DNA): TGTGCCACCAGTGACATTAGCGGGGGTAACGACAATGAGCAGTTCTTC. Amino acids: CATSDISGGNDNEQFF.

The rearrangement uses TRBV2 and TRBJ2-5; D might be TRBD2 (5 bases). With 0 bases removed from V and 5 bases from J, the gap between germline ends came to 13 bases. This CDR3 is built from 15 residues. Looked up from germline, CDR1 is SNHLY and CDR2 is FYNNEI. The CDR3 spells CASSEALRSGETQYF. The CDR3 DNA is TGTGCCAGCAGTGAAGCGCTTAGATCGGGGGAGACCCAGTACTTC.

This clonotype has ten or more counts. The J gene is TRBJ2-7, the V gene TRBV20-1, with 8 bases matching TRBD2. J lost 2 bases, V lost 0 bases, and 6 bases had no gene match. The CDR3 loop spans 15 amino acids. Germline lookup yields CDR1 DFQATT and CDR2 SNEGSKA (reference sequence). The CDR3, as DNA: TGCAGTGCTAGAGATTTCCTAGCGGGCCCCTACGAGCAGTACTTC. Its protein is CSARDFLAGPYEQYF.

This clonotype was observed a handful of times. V is TRBV9 and J is TRBJ2-2, with 9 positions matching TRBD2. CDR1 and CDR2 from the germline V gene are SGDLS and YYNGEE. Germline trimming cut 3 bases from V and 4 bases from J; bases unmatched to any gene: 7. This CDR3 has 16 residues. The CDR3 coding sequence is TGTGCCAGCAGCGCCACTAGCGGGTGGGGCACCGGGGAGCTGTTTTTT. Protein product: CASSATSGWGTGELFF.

This clonotype has just a few counts. V usage is TRBV28 and J usage is TRBJ1-3, with no clear D. The ends were cut back, 4 bases at V and 0 bases at J, with 7 bases in the middle. Germline-derived CDR1 and CDR2 are MDHEN and SYDVKM. The CDR3 has 14 residues. The DNA of the CDR3 is TGTGCCAGCAGTTCAGGTTACTCTGGAAACACCATATATTTT. It codes for CASSSGYSGNTIYF.

This chain uses TRBV7-3 with TRBJ1-1; D unresolved. V shed 4 bases and J shed 1 base, with 10 bases lying between them. The CDR3 extends over 14 amino acids. Germline V lookup: CDR1 SGHTA, CDR2 FQGTGA. The CDR3 nucleotides read TGTGCCAGCAGCTGGACTGGGTCGAACACTGAAGCTTTCTTT. The encoded protein is CASSWTGSNTEAFF.

The chain uses TRBV29-1 and TRBJ2-6; D may be TRBD1 (6 bases). V was cut by 5 bases and J by 3 bases, with 14 bases left in between. The CDR3 has 15 residues. Germline CDR1 and CDR2: SQVTM and ANQGSEA. The CDR3 nucleotides read TGCAGCGTTACTACAGGGTTCTTTGGGGCCAACGTCCTGACTTTC. It yields the protein CSVTTGFFGANVLTF.

The sample holds many counts of this clonotype. CDR3 DNA sequence: TGTGCCAGCAGCTTGCTAGCTCCGGATTACAATGAGCAGTTCTTC. This gives the protein CASSLLAPDYNEQFF. The chain links TRBV5-5 to TRBJ2-1; a possible D gene is TRBD2 (5 bases). The CDR3 spans 15 residues. Germline CDR1 is SGHKS and CDR2 is YYEKEE (reference sequence). V shed 1 base and J shed 4 bases, with 12 bases lying between them. Combining the CDR3 with reference TRBV5-5 and TRBJ2-1 gives the whole variable domain DAGVTQSPTHLIKTRGQQVTLRCSPISGHKSVSWYQQVLGQGPQFIFQYYEKEERGRGNFPDRFSARQFPNYSSELNVNALLLGDSALYLCASSLLAPDYNEQFFGPGTRLTVL.

The chain joins TRBV3-1 to TRBJ1-1, with D tentatively TRBD1 (6 bases). The V gene lost 2 bases and the J gene lost 8 bases, with 12 bases spanning the gap. This CDR3 has 13 amino acids. Germline V lookup: CDR1 LGHDT, CDR2 YNNKEL (reference sequence). For the CDR3, the DNA is TGTGCCAGCAGCCAACATACGGGGGCGGAAGCTTTCTTT. Translating it yields CASSQHTGAEAFF.

The chain carries TRBV6-6 and TRBJ1-3; D call uncertain. This CDR3 has 16 residues. Trimming removed 5 bases at V and 0 bases at J, with 14 bases between. CDR1 MNHNY and CDR2 SVGAGI come from the germline V gene (reference sequence). For the CDR3, the DNA is TGTGCCAGCAGTCAAATACAGAAGACCTCTGGAAACACCATATATTTT. It encodes CASSQIQKTSGNTIYF.

The V gene is TRBV29-1, the J gene TRBJ1-4; unclear D gene. The germline V gene encodes CDR1 SQVTM and CDR2 ANQGSEA. The CDR3 is 13 residues long. V was shortened by 4 bases and J by 4 bases, with 10 bases between the two germline ends. CDR3 residues: CSVGGGNNEKLFF. CDR3 in DNA: TGCAGCGTTGGGGGAGGGAATAATGAAAAACTGTTTTTT.

This clonotype was counted ten times or more. The genes are TRBV9 and TRBJ2-1; 7 bases agree with TRBD2. Germline CDR1 is SGDLS and CDR2 is YYNGEE. V was pared by 6 bases and J by 5 bases, with 11 bases of the junction left unmatched. The CDR3 sequence is 15 residues long. The CDR3 DNA follows: TGTGCCAGCACCGATCGTGTTGCGGGAGACAATGAGCAGTTCTTC. Residues: CASTDRVAGDNEQFF.

The chain carries TRBV2 and TRBJ2-1; the D is unclear. This CDR3 is built from 12 residues. Germline assignment: CDR1 SNHLY and CDR2 FYNNEI. The germline V and J ends were trimmed by 4 bases and 5 bases, with 6 bases remaining between them. CDR3 DNA: TGTGCCAGCAGTGGCCTAGACAATGAGCAGTTCTTC. Encoded protein: CASSGLDNEQFF.

This chain uses TRBV5-1 with TRBJ2-7; 7 bases line up with TRBD2. Losses at the gene ends were 4 bases for V and 9 bases for J; bases not matched to a gene: 19. Per the germline V gene, CDR1 is SGHRS and CDR2 is YFSETQ. The length of the CDR3 is 16 residues. CDR3 region: CASSQHDSGSNVRQYF. CDR3 DNA sequence: TGCGCCAGCAGCCAGCACGATAGCGGGTCCAACGTTCGGCAGTACTTC.

There are many counts of this clonotype. The chain joins TRBV29-1 to TRBJ2-2; tentatively, D is TRBD2 (5 bases). Germline V gives CDR1 SQVTM, CDR2 ANQGSEA. Trimming took 4 bases from V and 5 from J, leaving 14 bases between them. The CDR3 is 14 amino acids. The CDR3 here is CSVARERRTGELFF. In DNA, the CDR3 is TGCAGCGTTGCAAGAGAGAGGAGGACCGGGGAGCTGTTTTTT.

The chain links TRBV6-5 to TRBJ2-4, with 9 bases fitting TRBD1. V shed 6 bases and J 2 bases; nucleotides not matched to a gene: 5. This CDR3 has 15 residues. CDR1 is MNHEY and CDR2 is SVGAGI in the germline V gene. Here the CDR3 DNA reads TGTGCCAGCAGCAGAGGGACAGGGTCCAAAAACATTCAGTACTTC. Translated, it gives CASSRGTGSKNIQYF.